The 30 T cell receptor delta chains presented below share a single source sample, sequenced in a study of γδ T cells in repeated Plasmodium falciparum infection. Flow sorting of PBMC yielded separate Vgamma9/Vdelta2+ and Vdelta2-negative gammadelta T cell populations for bulk repertoire analysis. TCRdb applied CATT to the multiplex PCR reads for clone calling. Of roughly 93,000 delta-chain clones listed, almost 1.5% are singletons. What was sequenced was gamma-delta T cells from blood. All receptors derive from a pool of human donors (malaria-infected and uninfected, not separated).

Points on this clone: This DNA's translation and the protein TCRdb lists, from a much larger clone, do not match at residue 3, likely due to a read error; the protein shown is translated from the DNA. The chain is built from TRDV2 and TRDJ1; TRDD3 matches 10 bases. The J gene was not available in TCRdb and was assigned here by matching the DNA to germline segments. The CDR3 is 16 residues long. Germline assignment: CDR1 GEAIGNYY and CDR2 EKD. J lost 4 bases, V lost 9 bases, and 16 bases had no gene match. The CDR3 bases are TGTGCCCGTTTCGTACTGGGGGATGTCCCTGGCGATAAACTCATCTTT. Its translation: CARFVLGDVPGDKLIF.

For this clone: The TCRdb protein, from a much larger clone, departs from this DNA's translation at residue 6, likely by read error; the protein shown derives from the DNA. The V call is TRDV1, the J call TRDJ1; no clear D gene. The germline CDR1 and CDR2 sequences are TSWWSYY and QGS. The length of the CDR3 is 11 residues. V gave up 2 bases and J gave up 7 bases, with 5 bases separating them. This CDR3 is CALGESRKLIF. The CDR3 DNA follows: TGTGCTCTTGGGGAAAGTCGTAAACTCATCTTT.

In its sample, this clone was seen many times. The V call is TRDV2, the J call TRDJ3; TRDD3 agrees at 9 bases. The V and J ends lost 3 bases and 0 bases, in that order; junction bases with no gene match: 5. The CDR3 runs 18 residues. Germline V CDR1 and CDR2: GEAIGNYY, EKD. This CDR3 reads CACDGGYLSSWDTRQMFF. In DNA form, the CDR3 reads TGTGCCTGTGACGGGGGATACTTGAGCTCCTGGGACACCCGACAGATGTTTTTC.

This clone was seen a handful of times. A much larger clone lies a single base off, so this may be a read error. The CDR3 is CALGVGSLEGDRATDKLIF. The CDR3 region has the DNA TGTGCTCTTGGGGTCGGCTCCCTGGAGGGGGATCGGGCCACCGATAAACTCATCTTT. The chain couples TRDV1 to TRDJ1; 7 positions match TRDD3. The germline V gene has CDR1 TSWWSYY and CDR2 QGS. J gave up 1 base and V 4 bases, and 18 bases lay outside the gene matches. The length of the CDR3 is 19 residues.

This clone was counted only a few times. This likely reflects a read error, since a far larger clone is one base away. Other DNA sequences of this sample code for an identical CDR3. The CDR3 reads CALALLGLFRSEGILSDKLIF. The CDR3 DNA reads TGTGCTCTTGCCTTATTGGGTCTCTTCCGTTCGGAGGGGATACTTAGCGATAAGCTCATCTTT. The gene calls are TRDV1 and TRDJ1, with TRDD3 matching 8 bases. CDR1 and CDR2 from the germline V gene are TSWWSYY and QGS. The CDR3 runs 21 residues.

Relative to its sample, this clone is medium-sized (0.01 to 0.1%). Other nucleotide sequences from this sample produce the same CDR3. This CDR3 is CACDTAGYPKSSWDTRQMFF. Written as DNA, the CDR3 is TGTGCCTGTGACACCGCGGGATACCCGAAAAGCTCCTGGGACACCCGACAGATGTTTTTC. The chain has TRDV2 and TRDJ3; 7 bases match TRDD3. The CDR3 loop spans 20 amino acids. The V segment lost 0 bases and the J segment 0 bases; nucleotides outside the gene matches: 10. Germline CDR1 and CDR2: GEAIGNYY and EKD.

This clone was recorded a few times. For the CDR3, the DNA is TGTGCTCTTGGGGAATCTACCCCGTTCCCGCTTACTGGGGGGTTGACAGCACAACTCTTCTTT. It codes for CALGESTPFPLTGGLTAQLFF. V gene TRDV1 combines with J gene TRDJ2, with 8 bases fitting TRDD3. The junction had 19 bases not matched to a gene; V was cut back by 2 bases and J by 2 bases. Germline values: CDR1 TSWWSYY, CDR2 QGS. The CDR3 is 21 amino acids.

With respect to this clone: The TCRdb protein comes from a much larger clone and disagrees with this DNA's translation at residue 6, likely due to a read error; the protein given here is derived from the DNA. The rearrangement uses TRDV3 and TRDJ1; D is perhaps TRDD3 (6 bases). V dropped 3 bases and J dropped 7 bases, with 33 bases sitting between them. CDR1 is TVYSNPD, CDR2 GDNSRS, per germline (reference sequence). The CDR3 is made up of 18 amino acids. CDR3: CALAVAFWGFARGGKLIF. DNA for the CDR3: TGTGCCTTAGCCGTTGCATTCTGGGGATTCGCTCGAGGGGGTAAACTCATCTTT.

This clone was seen more than once but under ten times. A far larger clone is off by one base, so a read error is likely. Within the sample, other DNA sequences also encode this same CDR3. This chain links TRDV2 with TRDJ2; a weak D match, TRDD3 (5 bases). CDR3 length equals 16 residues. Trimming removed 2 bases from V and 4 bases from J, with 16 bases in between. Germline assignment: CDR1 GEAIGNYY and CDR2 EKD. The CDR3 bases are TGTGCCTGTGACATAATTGGGGTAGGAGAGACAGCACAACTCTTCTTT. It encodes CACDIIGVGETAQLFF.

This clone was detected only a few times. The TCRdb protein, from a much larger clone, departs from this DNA's translation at residue 14, likely by read error; the protein shown derives from the DNA. V and J are TRDV3 and TRDJ1; 8 positions match TRDD2. Since TCRdb gives no J gene, matching the DNA to germline was used here to assign it. CDR1 TVYSNPD and CDR2 GDNSRS come from the germline V gene (reference sequence). The length of the CDR3 is 26 residues. V lost 0 bases and J lost 0; bases outside the gene matches: 39. The CDR3 nucleotides read TGTGCCTTTAGCTCCGTCCATACTTCCTACACACGGAGGATGGACATACCCAGATATGACACCGATAAACTCATCTTT. This gives the protein CAFSSVHTSYTRRMDIPRYDTDKLIF.

Concerning this clone itself: The TCRdb protein comes from a much larger clone and disagrees with this DNA's translation at residue 6, likely due to a read error; the protein given here is derived from the DNA. This sequence joins TRDV1 and TRDJ1; 10 bases align to TRDD3. Germline CDR1 and CDR2: TSWWSYY and QGS. CDR3 size: 16 residues. Unmatched junction bases numbered 10, after V lost 3 bases and J lost 6 bases. CDR3 region: CALGETSRTGGYKLIF. The CDR3 nucleotides read TGTGCTCTTGGGGAGACCTCCCGTACTGGGGGATATAAACTCATCTTT.

As to this clone: The protein TCRdb gives is from a much larger clone and does not agree with this DNA's translation at residue 16, likely a read error; the protein shown here comes from the DNA. V usage is TRDV2 and J usage is TRDJ3, with TRDD3 matching 11 bases. Assignment of the J gene here rests on matching the DNA to germline, because TCRdb gives none. The germline gives CDR1 GEAIGNYY, CDR2 EKD. V lost 3 bases and J lost 3; bases outside the gene matches: 24. This CDR3 has 24 residues. CDR3 DNA: TGTGCCTGTGACCCAGTAGCTCAACTGGGGGATATAGGGGGCGCCTACTGGGACACCCGACAGATGTTTTTC. Translated: CACDPVAQLGDIGGAYWDTRQMFF.

On this clone: Only one base separates this from a far larger clonotype, so it likely reflects a read error. The same CDR3 arises from other DNA sequences in this sample as well. V gene TRDV1 combines with J gene TRDJ1; the match to TRDD3 covers 11 bases. TCRdb supplies no J gene; here it was assigned by aligning the nucleotide sequence to germline. The CDR3 extends over 21 amino acids. Looked up from germline, CDR1 is TSWWSYY and CDR2 is QGS. Losses at the gene ends were 3 bases for V and 0 bases for J; bases not matched to a gene: 18. Here the CDR3 DNA reads TGTGCTCTTGGGGAGTCAGCCTTCCCACTTAACTGGGGGATATACACCGATAAACTCATCTTT. It yields the protein CALGESAFPLNWGIYTDKLIF.

This clone was observed a handful of times. The translation of this DNA and the TCRdb protein of a much larger clone differ at residue 7, probably owing to a read error; the protein shown here is translated from the DNA. The V call is TRDV3, the J call TRDJ1; D call uncertain. The ends were cut back, 0 bases at V and 0 bases at J, with 17 bases in the middle. This CDR3 is 16 amino acids long. Germline lookup yields CDR1 TVYSNPD and CDR2 GDNSRS (reference sequence). CDR3 coding DNA: TGTGCCTTTAGTGGTTCCCCTAAGCTGTACACCGATAAACTCATCTTT. Translation: CAFSGSPKLYTDKLIF.

Ten or more counts support this clone. The protein TCRdb lists differs from the translation of the DNA at residue 18; the protein given here is translated from the DNA itself. This CDR3 is CALGEEFFSAYWGYTDKPIF. CDR3 in DNA: TGTGCTCTTGGGGAGGAATTCTTCTCGGCGTACTGGGGGTACACCGATAAACCCATCTTT. V is TRDV1 and J is TRDJ1; 8 positions match TRDD3. This CDR3 has 20 amino acids. CDR1 and CDR2 (germline): TSWWSYY, QGS.

The table lists this clone with many counts. The likely explanation is a read error, given a far larger clone one base away. The sample contains more than one DNA sequence encoding this CDR3. The V gene reported is TRDV2; the J gene is uncalled; TRDD3 was called by the table and not checked on the DNA. The CDR3 is made up of 20 amino acids. The germline gives CDR1 GEAIGNYY, CDR2 EKD. The CDR3 loop reads CACDTVKGTSRISYTDKLIF. As DNA, the CDR3 is TGTGCCTGTGACACCGTGAAGGGGACTTCAAGGATCTCGTACACCGATAAGCTCATCTTT.

This clone showed up many times. This is likely an artifact of a read error, given a far larger clone one base away. The sample holds other DNA sequences that translate to the same CDR3. The chain links TRDV2 to TRDJ3; 13 bases are a match to TRDD3. As TCRdb names no J gene, one was assigned here on the basis of a DNA match to germline. This CDR3 is 21 amino acids long. Germline CDR1 is GEAIGNYY and CDR2 is EKD. CDR3 protein: CACDEVLGDTPRSWDTRQMFF. CDR3 bases: TGTGCCTGTGACGAGGTACTGGGGGATACGCCCCGTTCCTGGGACACCCGGCAGATGTTTTTC.

On this clone itself: The likely explanation is a read error, given a far larger clone one base away. At the DNA level, this CDR3 is encoded by other sequences in the same sample as well. J is TRDJ1 and V is TRDV2, with D perhaps TRDD3 (6 bases). This CDR3 comprises 15 residues. Germline CDR1 reads GEAIGNYY; CDR2 reads EKD. V gave up 3 bases and J gave up 0 bases, with 13 bases separating them. CDR3 residues: CACDRVMGDTDKLIF. As DNA, the CDR3 is TGTGCCTGTGACCGCGTTATGGGGGACACCGATAAACTCATCTTT.

As concerns this clone: TCRdb's listed protein matches a much larger clone and diverges from this DNA's translation at residue 4, likely through a read error; the protein shown comes from the DNA. The CDR3 region has the DNA TGTGCCTGTGGCACGGTGGGGGGGATTCCGCTCCTGGGGGATACTTCTTCGGATAAACTCATCTTT. It specifies CACGTVGGIPLLGDTSSDKLIF. The chain employs TRDV2 and TRDJ1; 11 bases map to TRDD3. Trimming took 5 bases from V and 5 from J; bases not matched to a gene: 30. Germline CDR1 is GEAIGNYY and CDR2 is EKD. CDR3 size: 22 residues.

As to this clone: TCRdb attributes to this sequence the protein of a much larger clone, which differs from the DNA translation at residue 16; a read error is likely, and the protein displayed is translated from the DNA. V and J are TRDV1 and TRDJ1, with TRDD3 matching over 13 bases. The CDR3 spans 22 residues. V gave up 1 base and J gave up 2 bases; unmatched junction bases: 19. Germline lookup yields CDR1 TSWWSYY and CDR2 QGS. CDR3 in amino acids: CALGEPRYSPTGGYVRTDKLIF. As DNA, the CDR3 is TGTGCTCTTGGGGAACCCCGTTATTCGCCGACTGGGGGATACGTGAGGACCGATAAACTCATCTTT.

In this sample, this clone turned up a few times. The protein given by TCRdb reflects a much larger clone and differs at residue 4 from this DNA's translation, likely from a read error; the protein shown is the DNA's translation. The gene calls are TRDV1 and TRDJ1, with 9 bases identical to TRDD3. The J gene is absent in TCRdb and was assigned here via DNA matching to germline. The CDR3 is 17 amino acids. CDR1 and CDR2 from the germline V gene are TSWWSYY and QGS. Here the CDR3 DNA reads TGTGCTCTTAGGGAAATCCCTTCCTTTACTGGGGGAGCCAAACTCATCTTT. Protein sequence: CALREIPSFTGGAKLIF.

On this clone itself: For this DNA, TCRdb reports the protein of a much larger clone, which diverges at residue 4, most likely from a read error; the protein presented here is translated directly from the DNA. CDR3 loop: CACGPVYWGIPDKLIF. The CDR3 DNA reads as TGTGCCTGTGGCCCCGTTTACTGGGGGATACCCGATAAACTCATCTTT. The chain links TRDV2 to TRDJ1, with TRDD3 identical over 12 bases. The CDR3 is made up of 16 amino acids. CDR1 and CDR2 (germline): GEAIGNYY, EKD. Unmatched junction bases numbered 9, after V lost 5 bases and J lost 3 bases.

This clone was detected ten times or more. V usage is TRDV1 and J usage is TRDJ2; 13 bases are shared with TRDD3. CDR1 is TSWWSYY and CDR2 is QGS in the germline V gene. V was clipped by 2 bases and J by 10 bases; unmatched bases: 13. This CDR3 has 18 residues. As DNA, the CDR3 is TGTGCTCTTGGGGAAAAGTCCTACTGGGGGATACGTAACGGACAACTCTTCTTT. This sequence encodes CALGEKSYWGIRNGQLFF.

About this clone: TCRdb has a much larger clone's protein, which differs at residue 16 from the translation of this DNA, likely because of a read error; what is shown is the protein translated from the DNA. The rearrangement joins TRDV1 to TRDJ1; 9 positions agree with TRDD3. TCRdb offers no J gene call, so here the DNA was matched to germline to obtain one. CDR1 is TSWWSYY, CDR2 QGS, per germline. With 0 bases clipped from V and 3 bases from J, the junction kept 20 bases outside the gene matches. CDR3 length: 21 residues. This chain's CDR3 is CALGELLVEAGGSSYADKLIF. CDR3 nucleotide sequence: TGTGCTCTTGGGGAACTCCTGGTGGAGGCTGGGGGATCATCGTACGCCGATAAACTCATCTTT.

Only a few counts were recorded for this clone. The TCRdb protein comes from a much larger clone and disagrees with this DNA's translation at residue 17, likely due to a read error; the protein given here is derived from the DNA. The rearrangement uses TRDV1 and TRDJ1, with D possibly matching TRDD3 (5 bases). Germline V gene sequence: CDR1 TSWWSYY, CDR2 QGS. The CDR3 extends over 19 amino acids. The CDR3 is CALGNWSRVLEGNTDKPIF. CDR3 coding DNA: TGTGCTCTTGGGAACTGGAGCCGCGTACTGGAGGGGAACACCGATAAACCCATCTTT.

In the case of this clone: TCRdb's protein, taken from a much larger clone, differs from this DNA's translation at residue 13, likely owing to a read error; the protein displayed comes from the DNA. V gene assignment gives TRDV2, but the J gene was left uncalled; the table's TRDD3 call for D was not verified on the DNA. The CDR3 contains 15 residues. The V gene's germline CDR1 is GEAIGNYY and CDR2 EKD. CDR3 residues: CACDTVGSMTAQPFF. CDR3 nucleotides: TGTGCCTGTGACACCGTGGGATCTATGACAGCACAACCCTTCTTT.

As concerns this clone: Translating this DNA gives a protein that differs at residue 3 from the TCRdb one, which belongs to a much larger clone; a read error is likely, and the protein shown is this translation. This chain connects TRDV1 to TRDJ1; 13 bases agree with TRDD3. CDR3 size: 15 residues. Per germline, CDR1 TSWWSYY and CDR2 QGS. V lost 10 bases to trimming and J lost 8 bases; unmatched junction nucleotides: 13. As DNA, the CDR3 is TGTGCTCGAGGGGACTGCACTGGGGGATACGAGAAACTCATCTTT. Encoded protein: CARGDCTGGYEKLIF.

This clone came up a few times. The TCRdb protein, from a much larger clone, departs from this DNA's translation at residue 11, likely by read error; the protein shown derives from the DNA. This chain connects TRDV1 to TRDJ1; 8 positions agree with TRDD3. TCRdb carries no J gene annotation; the J gene was assigned here by matching the DNA with germline. Per the germline V gene, CDR1 is TSWWSYY and CDR2 is QGS. Losses at the gene ends were 0 bases for V and 0 bases for J; bases not matched to a gene: 21. This CDR3 region has 22 residues. CDR3 residues: CALGELNLRREYWGLYTDKLIF. The CDR3 DNA follows: TGTGCTCTTGGGGAACTCAACCTCCGTAGGGAATACTGGGGGCTATACACCGATAAACTCATCTTT.

On this clone itself: A read error likely explains why the TCRdb protein, taken from a much larger clone, differs from this DNA's translation at residue 13; the protein shown is translated from the DNA. The chain employs TRDV1 and TRDJ2; 12 bases are a match to TRDD3. J lost 2 bases, V lost 6 bases, and 19 bases had no gene match. Germline V lookup: CDR1 TSWWSYY, CDR2 QGS. CDR3 length equals 21 residues. The CDR3 loop reads CALGQASPYWGIHALTAQLFF. CDR3 DNA sequence: TGTGCTCTTGGTCAGGCTTCCCCGTACTGGGGGATACATGCCTTGACAGCACAACTCTTCTTT.

Comments on this clone: A far larger clone is one base from this, pointing to a likely read error. The DNA is left out, because the CDR3 cannot be placed on it with certainty; the CDR3 is given as TCRdb lists it. The V call is TRDV2, the J call TRDJ1; the tabulated D call, TRDD3, remains unverified against the DNA. CDR1 is GEAIGNYY and CDR2 is EKD in the germline V gene. The CDR3 comprises 19 residues, both ends counted. Here the CDR3 reads CACDTVGLGAHSYTDKLIF.